This T cell receptor (beta chain) was sequenced during a study of CXCR3-negative and CXCR3-positive naive CD8 T cells. Study conclusions and caveats: TRB CDR3s of CXCR3-positive naive cells were more hydrophobic than those of CXCR3-negative naive cells.

The method, 5' RACE with UMI labels, was used to prepare the TRB cDNA libraries. TCRdb reprocessed the 5' RACE reads and keeps a single row for each CDR3 protein, giving no DNA. The table counts 130,000 to 150,000 distinct CDR3 sequences; approximately 0.28% lies in the top ten. The CDR3 has 12 amino acids. Germline lookup yields CDR1 SQVTM and CDR2 ANQGSEA. On this clonotype itself: Its target is unknown.

The TCR was taken from a human donor in good health. Some clones in this sample may be carry-over from other donors' samples. The chain employs TRBV29-1 and TRBJ1-1. The sequencing input was naive CXCR3+ CD8+ T cells from blood. The subset: CD45RO-CCR7+CD27+CD95- naive CD8+ T cells expressing CXCR3 (TNR3+). This CDR3 is CSVVGGGTEAFF.